These 30 T cell receptor beta chains were all obtained from the same sample, sequenced in a study of OX40 agonist ivuxolimab in advanced cancers. Generated by immunoSEQ multiplex PCR, the TCRdb table keeps only in-frame clones and is missing some. The data contain about 100,000 clones, around 91% of them singletons. The sequencing here drew on CD4+ or CD8+ T cells sorted from blood, taken in a trial of the OX40 agonist ivuxolimab. The receptors were gathered from an adult with an advanced solid tumor such as melanoma, head and neck, liver or kidney cancer.

This rearrangement joins TRBV5-4 to TRBJ2-5; D is unclear. Germline-derived CDR1 and CDR2 are SGHNT and YYREEE (reference sequence). V was shortened by 1 base and J by 2 bases, with 6 bases between the two germline ends. The CDR3 contains 13 residues. The CDR3 nucleotides read TGTGCCAGCAGCTTGAATGTACAAGAGACCCAGTACTTC. Translation: CASSLNVQETQYF.

This clone was counted a single time. The chain has TRBV5-4 and TRBJ2-1; 8 bases agree with TRBD2. CDR3 size: 15 residues. Germline loops: CDR1 SGHNT, CDR2 YYREEE (reference sequence). With 4 bases clipped from V and 4 bases from J, the junction kept 7 bases outside the gene matches. The CDR3 is CASSDRGGSYNEQFF. DNA for the CDR3: TGTGCCAGCAGCGATCGGGGGGGGAGTTACAATGAGCAGTTCTTC.

CDR3 DNA sequence: TGTGCCAGCGGCTCGACAGGGGGCCAATCACCCCTCCACTTT. Translated, it gives CASGSTGGQSPLHF. The chain is built from TRBV6-1 and TRBJ1-6, with 10 bases matching TRBD1. In germline, CDR1 is MNHNS, CDR2 SASEGT. This CDR3 has 14 amino acids. Trimming removed 8 bases from V and 10 bases from J; junction bases left unmatched: 8.

The chain recombines TRBV10-3 with TRBJ1-6, with TRBD1 as a possible D gene (5 bases). This CDR3 region has 14 residues. Germline V gives CDR1 ENHRY, CDR2 SYGVKD. Trimming took off 2 bases at V and 8 bases at J, with 10 bases between the two ends. CDR3 region: CAISERTGDSPLHF. Written as DNA, the CDR3 is TGTGCCATCAGTGAGAGGACGGGGGATTCACCCCTCCACTTT.

V is TRBV19 and J is TRBJ2-2, with 12 bases aligning to TRBD2. The germline CDR1 and CDR2 sequences are LNHDA and SQIVND (reference sequence). This CDR3 contains 19 residues. The V segment lost 5 bases and the J segment 2 bases; nucleotides outside the gene matches: 12. Written as DNA, the CDR3 is TGTGCCAGTAGTTATTTGGCTAGCGGGAGGGGTCGCAACACCGGGGAGCTGTTTTTT. Its translation: CASSYLASGRGRNTGELFF.

V gene TRBV19 combines with J gene TRBJ2-7; the D is unclear. The CDR3 spans 11 residues. The V gene's germline CDR1 is LNHDA and CDR2 SQIVND (reference sequence). V lost 1 base, J lost 4 bases, and 2 bases lay in between. CDR3 region: CASSIGYEQYF. CDR3 nucleotides: TGTGCCAGTAGTATAGGGTACGAGCAGTACTTC.

V usage is TRBV5-1 and J usage is TRBJ2-1; D might be TRBD1 or TRBD2, each matching 5 bases. V lost 1 base and J lost 5, with 16 bases in between. Germline CDR1 SGHRS, CDR2 YFSETQ. CDR3 length: 16 residues. CDR3 in DNA: TGCGCCAGCAGCTTGAGGGGAGCCAGGCCCAACAATGAGCAGTTCTTC. Its translation: CASSLRGARPNNEQFF. Filled out from reference TRBV5-1 and TRBJ2-1, the complete variable domain reads KAGVTQTPRYLIKTRGQQVTLSCSPISGHRSVSWYQQTPGQGLQFLFEYFSETQRNKGNFPGRFSGRQFSNSRSEMNVSTLELGDSALYLCASSLRGARPNNEQFFGPGTRLTVL.

This clone was detected only once. The J gene is TRBJ2-6, the V gene TRBV18; D not certain. V was clipped by 2 bases and J by 2 bases, with 19 bases between them. Looked up from germline, CDR1 is KGHSH and CDR2 is LQKENI. The CDR3 sequence is 19 residues long. As DNA, the CDR3 is TGTGCCAGCTCACCAATCACGGATGGTTTGTTGGCTGGGGCCAACGTCCTGACTTTC. This translates into CASSPITDGLLAGANVLTF. Complete variable domain (other parts from reference TRBV18 and TRBJ2-6): NAGVMQNPRHLVRRRGQEARLRCSPMKGHSHVYWYRQLPEEGLKFMVYLQKENIIDESGMPKERFSAEFPKEGPSILRIQQVVRGDSAAYFCASSPITDGLLAGANVLTFGAGSRLTVL.

This clone was seen more than once but under ten times. This sample also contains other DNA sequences that code for the same CDR3. The chain recombines TRBV30 with TRBJ1-1; D possibly corresponds to TRBD1 (5 bases). Germline assignment: CDR1 GTSNPN and CDR2 SVGIG (reference sequence). This CDR3 is built from 13 residues. Trimming shortened V by 3 bases and J by 2 bases, and 10 bases separated the two germline ends. The CDR3 sequence is CAWSPGLNTEAFF. In nucleotides, the CDR3 is TGTGCCTGGAGCCCGGGACTTAACACTGAAGCTTTCTTT.

The chain employs TRBV19 and TRBJ1-5; D unresolved. Germline CDR1 reads LNHDA; CDR2 reads SQIVND (reference sequence). This CDR3 has 14 amino acids. With 9 bases removed from V and 0 bases from J, the gap between germline ends came to 12 bases. CDR3 sequence (DNA): TGTGCCAGCAATCGGGGTTATAGCAATCAGCCCCAGCATTTT. Encoded protein: CASNRGYSNQPQHF.

V and J are TRBV29-1 and TRBJ2-7; possible D gene TRBD2, 7 bases. Germline V CDR1 and CDR2: SQVTM, ANQGSEA. This CDR3 comprises 14 residues. Trimming removed 0 bases at V and 2 bases at J, with 11 bases between. This CDR3 is CSVEEGGPPYEQYF. The CDR3 bases are TGCAGCGTTGAAGAGGGGGGGCCTCCCTACGAGCAGTACTTC.

V gene TRBV13 combines with J gene TRBJ2-6; D unclear. The CDR3 spans 16 residues. The V gene lost 3 bases and the J gene lost 0 bases, with 9 bases spanning the gap. Germline CDR1 and CDR2: PRHDT and FYEKMQ (reference sequence). The CDR3 region is CASSLGLGSGANVLTF. CDR3 nucleotide sequence: TGTGCCAGCAGCTTGGGCCTAGGCTCTGGGGCCAACGTCCTGACTTTC.

The rearrangement links TRBV6-5 to TRBJ2-7, with D unresolved. The V end lost 2 bases, the J end lost 3 bases, and 14 bases lay between the germline ends. The V gene's germline CDR1 is MNHEY and CDR2 SVGAGI. The CDR3 loop spans 15 amino acids. The CDR3 here is CASSYREASFYEQYF. DNA for the CDR3: TGTGCCAGCAGTTACAGGGAAGCATCCTTCTACGAGCAGTACTTC.

J is TRBJ1-1 and V is TRBV19, with D perhaps matching TRBD1 (5 bases). This CDR3 contains 15 residues. The germline V gene has CDR1 LNHDA and CDR2 SQIVND (reference sequence). Trimming pared 5 bases from V and 5 bases from J, leaving 18 bases between. This chain's CDR3 is CASSPPRALRTEAFF. For the CDR3, the DNA is TGTGCCAGTAGTCCCCCCAGGGCTTTGAGGACTGAAGCTTTCTTT.

As DNA, the CDR3 is TGCAGCGTTGGTAGCTCTATCGAGCCCGCAGATACGCAGTATTTT. This sequence encodes CSVGSSIEPADTQYF. The V gene is TRBV29-1, the J gene TRBJ2-3; D is uncertain. The CDR3 is made up of 15 amino acids. Germline-derived CDR1 and CDR2 are SQVTM and ANQGSEA. V was shortened by 4 bases and J by 4 bases, with 18 bases between the two germline ends.

The chain has TRBV29-1 and TRBJ1-1; 9 positions match TRBD1. The length of the CDR3 is 13 residues. Per germline, CDR1 SQVTM and CDR2 ANQGSEA. The J segment lost 5 bases and the V segment lost 1 base, leaving 2 bases of the junction unmatched. This CDR3 is CSVEVGQGTEAFF. CDR3 DNA sequence: TGCAGCGTTGAAGTAGGACAGGGGACTGAAGCTTTCTTT.

The rearrangement links TRBV19 to TRBJ1-5; D gene uncertain. The V end lost 2 bases, the J end lost 5 bases, and 10 bases lay between the germline ends. The CDR3 is made up of 14 amino acids. CDR1 is LNHDA, CDR2 SQIVND, per germline (reference sequence). CDR3 nucleotides: TGTGCCAGTAGTATAATTCTAGGAGATCAGCCCCAGCATTTT. It translates to CASSIILGDQPQHF.

In this sample, this clone turned up a few times. A junction boundary mismatches the germline segment, possibly from a read error. The chain couples TRBV2 to TRBJ2-2; D gene ambiguous. This CDR3 spans 13 amino acids. Germline CDR1 and CDR2: SNHLY and FYNNEI. CDR3 coding DNA: TGTGCCACCAGTAGGTCGAACACCGGGGAGCTGTTTTTT. Amino acids: CATSRSNTGELFF.

The chain recombines TRBV7-6 with TRBJ2-2; D could derive from TRBD1 or TRBD2 (6 bases each). V was pared by 0 bases and J by 4 bases, with 12 bases between. Germline CDR1 reads SGHVS; CDR2 reads FNYEAQ. There are 16 residues in the CDR3. CDR3 in amino acids: CASSLAGGGTTGELFF. The CDR3 DNA reads as TGTGCCAGCAGCTTAGCGGGGGGCGGGACCACCGGGGAGCTGTTTTTT.

In DNA, the CDR3 is TGTGCCAGCAGTTATTCCCCGTTCCCCCACAATGAGCAGTTCTTC. Its protein product is CASSYSPFPHNEQFF. The V gene is TRBV27, the J gene TRBJ2-1; no firm D call. The CDR3 length is 15 residues. The germline CDR1 and CDR2 sequences are MNHEY and SMNVEV (reference sequence). V was cut by 4 bases and J by 5 bases, with 15 bases left in between.

The chain couples TRBV7-2 to TRBJ1-1; D is uncertain. Trimming left V 1 base short and J 1 base short, with 10 bases between. CDR1 and CDR2 (germline): SGHTA, FQGNSA. This CDR3 has 15 amino acids. CDR3 nucleotides: TGTGCCAGCAGCTTAGATGTGCTTTCGAACACTGAAGCTTTCTTT. Amino acids: CASSLDVLSNTEAFF.

V and J are TRBV7-9 and TRBJ1-2; 8 bases map to TRBD1. This CDR3 is 15 amino acids long. Germline CDR1 reads SEHNR; CDR2 reads FQNEAQ (reference sequence). The V and J ends lost 3 bases and 3 bases, in that order; junction bases with no gene match: 6. The CDR3 DNA is TGTGCCAGCAGCTTCGACCCGGGACAGGACTATGGCTACACCTTC. This translates into CASSFDPGQDYGYTF.

The genes are TRBV6-5 and TRBJ1-2; D ambiguous. This CDR3 spans 13 amino acids. Per germline, CDR1 MNHEY and CDR2 SVGAGI. V lost 7 bases and J lost 3, with 12 bases in between. The CDR3 spells CASTLTTDYGYTF. CDR3 coding DNA: TGTGCCAGCACCTTGACGACGGACTATGGCTACACCTTC.

This rearrangement joins TRBV7-9 to TRBJ2-1; D is possibly TRBD1 (6 bases). The germline gives CDR1 SEHNR, CDR2 FQNEAQ (reference sequence). The CDR3 spans 13 residues. The V and J ends lost 2 bases and 7 bases respectively, with 9 bases between them. CDR3 region: CASSLSQGNEQFF. The CDR3 DNA follows: TGTGCCAGCAGCTTATCCCAGGGGAATGAGCAGTTCTTC.

The rearrangement uses TRBV29-1 and TRBJ1-4, with D possibly TRBD1 on 6 matching bases. Germline CDR1 and CDR2: SQVTM and ANQGSEA. The CDR3 sequence is 13 residues long. The ends were cut back, 7 bases at V and 7 bases at J, with 16 bases in the middle. The CDR3 nucleotides are TGCAGCGCTCAGTCAGGGGTGGGTGAAAAACTGTTTTTT. It specifies CSAQSGVGEKLFF.

The genes are TRBV29-1 and TRBJ2-7; tentatively, D is TRBD2 (5 bases). The CDR3 sequence is 12 residues long. The V gene lost 1 base and the J gene lost 3 bases, with 7 bases spanning the gap. The V gene's germline CDR1 is SQVTM and CDR2 ANQGSEA. The CDR3 loop is CSVEVGSYEQYF. The CDR3, as DNA: TGCAGCGTTGAAGTGGGGAGCTACGAGCAGTACTTC.

This chain uses TRBV28 with TRBJ2-5; TRBD2 agrees at 11 bases. The CDR3 is 15 amino acids. V trimming: 5 bases; J trimming: 3 bases; junction bases outside the gene matches: 5. Germline CDR1 is MDHEN and CDR2 is SYDVKM. The CDR3: CASSMTSGVKETQYF. The CDR3 nucleotides are TGTGCCAGCAGTATGACTAGCGGGGTAAAAGAGACCCAGTACTTC.

V and J are TRBV7-9 and TRBJ2-2, with TRBD2 matching over 7 bases. This CDR3 region has 13 residues. The ends lost 5 bases at V and 6 bases at J; junction bases unmatched: 3. Germline V gives CDR1 SEHNR, CDR2 FQNEAQ (reference sequence). CDR3 amino acids: CASSTREAGELFF. CDR3 bases: TGTGCCAGCAGCACCCGGGAGGCCGGGGAGCTGTTTTTT.

This chain links TRBV14 with TRBJ2-7, with D perhaps matching TRBD1 or TRBD2 (5 bases each). The length of the CDR3 is 17 residues. The ends were cut back, 2 bases at V and 0 bases at J, with 17 bases in the middle. The V gene's germline CDR1 is SGHDN and CDR2 FVKESK. CDR3 loop: CASSQQEGMTASYEQYF. The CDR3 coding sequence is TGTGCCAGCAGCCAACAAGAGGGGATGACAGCCTCCTACGAGCAGTACTTC.

The chain employs TRBV11-1 and TRBJ2-7; D may be TRBD1 (6 bases). Deletions cut 5 bases from V and 3 bases from J, with 17 bases between. This CDR3 comprises 15 residues. CDR1 is SGHAT, CDR2 FQDESV, per germline (reference sequence). The CDR3 nucleotides read TGTGCCAGCAGCCCCATCGGGACACAAGTCTACGAGCAGTACTTC. It specifies CASSPIGTQVYEQYF.